The 28 T cell receptor beta chains reported below all come from one sample, sequenced in a study of CD8 T cells in Susac syndrome. RNA amounts of roughly 0.5 to 1 ug underwent reverse transcription with random hexamers. In TCRdb, the immunoSEQ multiplex PCR reads were re-called with MiXCR into one record per CDR3 protein. The data contain 200,000 to 250,000 distinct CDR3 sequences, roughly 93% of them singletons. Sequenced: CD4+ T cells from PBMCs. Every receptor here comes from a human donor with Susac syndrome.

The chain joins TRBV30 to TRBJ2-5; a possible D gene is TRBD2 (6 bases). The CDR3 is 16 amino acids. Trimming left V 2 bases short and J 0 bases short, with 16 bases between. Germline CDR1 and CDR2: GTSNPN and SVGIG (reference sequence). CDR3 sequence (DNA): TGTGCCTGGAGTACGGGGGACTGGGGGGACCAAGAGACCCAGTACTTC. Translating it yields CAWSTGDWGDQETQYF.

The chain joins TRBV28 to TRBJ2-3; no firm D call. CDR3 size: 13 residues. V was trimmed by 10 bases and J by 0 bases, leaving 11 bases between them. CDR1 MDHEN and CDR2 SYDVKM come from the germline V gene. The CDR3 DNA is TGTGCCACGGGCCGACCGAGCACAGATACGCAGTATTTT. Translated: CATGRPSTDTQYF.

V usage is TRBV29-1 and J usage is TRBJ1-1; 8 bases fit TRBD1. Germline assignment: CDR1 SQVTM and CDR2 ANQGSEA. The CDR3 totals 13 residues. V was pared by 5 bases and J by 7 bases, with 9 bases of the junction left unmatched. CDR3 in amino acids: CSVPSRGQLEAFF. In DNA form, the CDR3 reads TGCAGCGTTCCCTCCAGGGGGCAACTTGAAGCTTTCTTT.

The J gene is TRBJ2-1, the V gene TRBV20-1, with 12 positions matching TRBD2. This CDR3 is built from 17 residues. The germline V gene encodes CDR1 DFQATT and CDR2 SNEGSKA (reference sequence). V was pared by 5 bases and J by 7 bases, with 15 bases of the junction left unmatched. CDR3 loop: CSARTSGAVSSWNEQFF. CDR3 sequence (DNA): TGCAGTGCTCGGACTAGCGGGGCTGTTAGTTCTTGGAATGAGCAGTTCTTC.

This clonotype was seen a single time. The genes are TRBV4-2 and TRBJ1-1, with 8 bases lining up with TRBD1. The ends lost 4 bases at V and 5 bases at J; junction bases unmatched: 6. Germline V CDR1 and CDR2: LGHNA, YNFKEQ. The CDR3 has 14 residues. The CDR3 spells CASSPQGARTEAFF. The CDR3, as DNA: TGTGCCAGCAGCCCGCAGGGGGCGCGTACTGAAGCTTTCTTT.

The genes are TRBV29-1 and TRBJ1-2; D not certain. V shed 0 bases and J shed 3 bases, with 8 bases lying between them. Germline CDR1 is SQVTM and CDR2 is ANQGSEA. CDR3 length: 13 residues. DNA of the CDR3: TGCAGCGTTGAAGATGACCTTGACTATGGCTACACCTTC. It translates to CSVEDDLDYGYTF.

The chain carries TRBV5-1 and TRBJ1-2, with D possibly TRBD1 on 6 matching bases. V was cut by 3 bases and J by 8 bases, with 17 bases left in between. Per germline, CDR1 SGHRS and CDR2 YFSETQ. This CDR3 is built from 14 residues. The CDR3 sequence is CASSSSTGTIGYTF. The DNA of the CDR3 is TGCGCCAGCAGCTCCTCAACAGGGACGATCGGCTACACCTTC.

The rearrangement uses TRBV11-3 and TRBJ1-1; D is perhaps TRBD1 (6 bases). V lost 5 bases and J lost 8, with 15 bases in between. There are 13 residues in the CDR3. The germline gives CDR1 SGHNT, CDR2 YENEEA. As DNA, the CDR3 is TGTGCCAGCAGCCCTTGGACAGACGGCGAAGCTTTCTTT. It translates to CASSPWTDGEAFF.

The gene calls are TRBV12-3 or TRBV12-4 and TRBJ1-1, with 7 bases lining up with TRBD1. CDR3 length: 16 residues. V was pared by 3 bases and J by 3 bases, with 10 bases of the junction left unmatched. The CDR3 region has the DNA TGTGCCAGCAGTTTCGACAGGGTATTAGGGGACACTGAAGCTTTCTTT. It codes for CASSFDRVLGDTEAFF.

The chain carries TRBV27 and TRBJ1-1; D is perhaps TRBD1 (5 bases). This CDR3 region has 15 residues. Trimming cost V 3 bases and J 1 base, with 12 bases left between them. CDR1 and CDR2 (germline): MNHEY, SMNVEV (reference sequence). CDR3 residues: CASSFQGPPNTEAFF. Here the CDR3 DNA reads TGTGCCAGCAGTTTTCAGGGACCCCCGAACACTGAAGCTTTCTTT.

The rearrangement links TRBV20-1 to TRBJ1-2; 9 bases map to TRBD1. The CDR3 spans 13 residues. J was trimmed by 6 bases and V by 5 bases; bases with no gene match: 7. Germline V gene sequence: CDR1 DFQATT, CDR2 SNEGSKA (reference sequence). CDR3 DNA sequence: TGCAGTGCTTCCGGGACAGGGACGAATGGCTACACCTTC. This gives the protein CSASGTGTNGYTF.

V usage is TRBV7-3 and J usage is TRBJ2-5; D unclear. The V and J ends lost 5 bases and 3 bases respectively, with 16 bases between them. The CDR3 consists of 15 residues. Per the germline V gene, CDR1 is SGHTA and CDR2 is FQGTGA. CDR3 protein: CASSPASRSKETQYF. The CDR3 DNA is TGTGCCAGCAGCCCGGCCTCGCGCTCAAAAGAGACCCAGTACTTC.

This rearrangement joins TRBV6-5 to TRBJ1-1; 7 bases line up with TRBD1. The CDR3 is 14 residues long. V gave up 5 bases and J gave up 1 base; unmatched junction bases: 4. Germline values: CDR1 MNHEY, CDR2 SVGAGI. CDR3 sequence reads: CASSERQGNTEAFF. The CDR3 bases are TGTGCCAGCAGTGAACGACAGGGGAACACTGAAGCTTTCTTT.

This chain joins TRBV7-6 and TRBJ1-1; 9 nucleotides match TRBD1. From germline, CDR1 is SGHVS and CDR2 FNYEAQ. V was clipped by 5 bases and J by 2 bases; unmatched bases: 12. The CDR3 extends over 17 amino acids. In DNA form, the CDR3 reads TGTGCCAGCAGCCCTCCGGGACAGGGCATGAGAAACACTGAAGCTTTCTTT. Translation gives CASSPPGQGMRNTEAFF.

The J gene is TRBJ2-3, the V gene TRBV30, with 10 bases fitting TRBD2. CDR1 is GTSNPN, CDR2 SVGIG, per germline (reference sequence). CDR3 size: 13 residues. With V trimmed by 6 bases and J by 6 bases, 6 bases remained unmatched. This CDR3 reads CACLAGASDTQYF. CDR3 bases: TGTGCCTGCCTAGCGGGGGCTAGCGATACGCAGTATTTT.

The chain is built from TRBV2 and TRBJ1-6, with D possibly TRBD1 on 5 matching bases. Looked up from germline, CDR1 is SNHLY and CDR2 is FYNNEI. The CDR3 is 15 residues long. The V and J ends lost 7 bases and 8 bases respectively, with 18 bases between them. The CDR3 region is CASIPSGAGDSPLHF. CDR3 nucleotides: TGTGCCAGCATCCCCAGTGGGGCTGGGGATTCACCCCTCCACTTT.

This chain uses TRBV9 with TRBJ2-3; 8 nucleotides align to TRBD1. The CDR3 loop spans 17 amino acids. Germline CDR1 reads SGDLS; CDR2 reads YYNGEE. V lost 4 bases and J lost 3; bases outside the gene matches: 13. Here the CDR3 reads CASSTGQGTTATDTQYF. Written as DNA, the CDR3 is TGTGCCAGCAGCACCGGACAGGGTACCACGGCTACAGATACGCAGTATTTT.

The gene calls are TRBV20-1 and TRBJ2-3, with 7 nucleotides matching TRBD2. J lost 2 bases, V lost 3 bases, and 8 bases had no gene match. The CDR3 has 15 amino acids. Germline V gene data show CDR1 as DFQATT and CDR2 as SNEGSKA (reference sequence). The CDR3: CSASPGGPDTDTQYF. The CDR3, as DNA: TGCAGTGCTAGTCCGGGAGGACCCGACACAGATACGCAGTATTTT.

The chain links TRBV14 to TRBJ1-1; 7 bases line up with TRBD1. The CDR3 is made up of 13 amino acids. Germline V CDR1 and CDR2: SGHDN, FVKESK. Trimming at V came to 6 bases and at J to 5 bases, leaving 6 bases not matched to a gene. This CDR3 is CASSHRGRTEAFF. CDR3 DNA: TGTGCCAGCAGTCACAGGGGAAGGACTGAAGCTTTCTTT.

CDR3 amino acids: CASSPRGQGSPLHF. The CDR3 nucleotides read TGTGCCAGCAGTCCACGCGGTCAGGGCTCACCCCTCCACTTT. This chain joins TRBV12-3 or TRBV12-4 and TRBJ1-6; tentatively, D is TRBD1 (5 bases). The CDR3 loop spans 14 amino acids. The ends were cut back, 5 bases at V and 10 bases at J, with 15 bases in the middle.

This sequence joins TRBV7-6 and TRBJ2-3; D is uncertain. CDR3 size: 14 residues. CDR1 and CDR2 (germline): SGHVS, FNYEAQ. V was shortened by 2 bases and J by 9 bases, with 15 bases between the two germline ends. The CDR3 nucleotides are TGTGCCAGCAGCTTAACCACGGCCGAAGGAACGCAGTATTTT. It is translated as CASSLTTAEGTQYF. The full variable domain, completed using reference TRBV7-6 and TRBJ2-3, is GAGVSQSPRYKVTKRGQDVALRCDPISGHVSLYWYRQALGQGPEFLTYFNYEAQQDKSGLPNDRFSAERPEGSISTLTIQRTEQRDSAMYRCASSLTTAEGTQYFGPGTRLTVL.

V usage is TRBV27 and J usage is TRBJ1-1; D not resolved. V was shortened by 3 bases and J by 1 base, with 3 bases between the two germline ends. This CDR3 contains 12 residues. Germline CDR1 reads MNHEY; CDR2 reads SMNVEV (reference sequence). For the CDR3, the DNA is TGTGCCAGCAGTTTCCAGAACACTGAAGCTTTCTTT. Amino acids: CASSFQNTEAFF.

The rearrangement uses TRBV7-9 and TRBJ1-2, with TRBD1 matching 8 bases. Germline V CDR1 and CDR2: SEHNR, FQNEAQ (reference sequence). This CDR3 contains 13 residues. Trimming at V came to 5 bases and at J to 5 bases, leaving 4 bases not matched to a gene. CDR3 sequence reads: CASSQTGEYGYTF. The CDR3 DNA sequence: TGTGCCAGCAGCCAGACAGGGGAGTATGGCTACACCTTC.

V gene TRBV19 combines with J gene TRBJ2-2; D gene uncertain. The CDR3 has 16 residues. Between the trimmed V and J ends, which lost 5 bases and 0 bases, there was a span of 13 bases. CDR1 is LNHDA, CDR2 SQIVND, per germline (reference sequence). DNA of the CDR3: TGTGCCAGTAGTTCCCCTGGGCCTTCGAACACCGGGGAGCTGTTTTTT. It is translated as CASSSPGPSNTGELFF.

V usage is TRBV19 and J usage is TRBJ1-5; D perhaps matches TRBD1 (5 bases). V was shortened by 5 bases and J by 4 bases, with 15 bases between the two germline ends. CDR3 length equals 15 residues. Germline V gene data show CDR1 as LNHDA and CDR2 as SQIVND (reference sequence). CDR3 sequence reads: CASSPWGEVNQPQHF. As DNA, the CDR3 is TGTGCCAGTAGTCCTTGGGGGGAAGTTAATCAGCCCCAGCATTTT.

The chain combines TRBV9 with TRBJ2-3; 16 bases line up with TRBD2. CDR1 is SGDLS, CDR2 YYNGEE, per germline. This CDR3 spans 17 amino acids. V was pared by 7 bases and J by 6 bases, with 11 bases of the junction left unmatched. CDR3 region: CASGGTSGGAVADTQYF. The CDR3 DNA reads TGTGCCAGCGGCGGGACTAGCGGGGGGGCCGTGGCGGATACGCAGTATTTT.

This chain joins TRBV12-5 and TRBJ2-1; D not certain. CDR1 is LGHNT, CDR2 FRNRAP, per germline. V was cut by 5 bases and J by 7 bases, with 9 bases left in between. There are 12 residues in the CDR3. This chain's CDR3 is CASGQQWNEQFF. The CDR3 region has the DNA TGTGCTAGTGGTCAGCAGTGGAATGAGCAGTTCTTC.

This chain connects TRBV5-1 to TRBJ1-4, with 9 bases matching TRBD1. This CDR3 has 16 amino acids. V shed 3 bases, J shed 8 bases, and the junction held 11 bases outside the gene matches. Germline V gives CDR1 SGHRS, CDR2 YFSETQ. As DNA, the CDR3 is TGCGCCAGCAGCTACTCAGGACAGGGGCAATACGAAAAACTGTTTTTT. Protein sequence: CASSYSGQGQYEKLFF.